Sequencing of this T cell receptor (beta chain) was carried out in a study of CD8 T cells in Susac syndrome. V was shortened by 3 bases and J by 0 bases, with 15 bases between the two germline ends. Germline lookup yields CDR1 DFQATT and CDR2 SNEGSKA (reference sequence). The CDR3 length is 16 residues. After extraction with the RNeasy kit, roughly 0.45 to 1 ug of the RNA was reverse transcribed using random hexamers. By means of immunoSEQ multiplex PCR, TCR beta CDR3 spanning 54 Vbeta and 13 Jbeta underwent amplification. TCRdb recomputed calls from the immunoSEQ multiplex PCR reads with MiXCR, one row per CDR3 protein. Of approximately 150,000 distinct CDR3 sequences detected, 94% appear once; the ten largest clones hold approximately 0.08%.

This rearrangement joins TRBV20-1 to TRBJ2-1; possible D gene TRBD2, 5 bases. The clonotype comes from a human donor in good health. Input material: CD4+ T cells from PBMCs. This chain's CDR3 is CSASSRSGSSYNEQFF. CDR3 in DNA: TGCAGTGCTAGCTCAAGAAGCGGAAGCTCCTACAATGAGCAGTTCTTC.